This T cell receptor beta chain was found in a study of cytomegalovirus exposure and HLA in healthy donors. This CDR3 comprises 14 residues. Per the germline V gene, CDR1 is LNHNV and CDR2 is YYDKDF (reference sequence). V shed 8 bases and J 8 bases; nucleotides not matched to a gene: 11. Sequenced by immunoSEQ multiplex PCR; TCRdb stores in-frame clones only, minus some. Of around 200,000 clones listed, around nine tenths are singletons. The source of this sequence is a woman aged 18-29 years in good health and CMV-seronegative. The rearrangement joins TRBV15 to TRBJ2-2; 7 bases match TRBD2. The sample comprised PBMCs. The CDR3 DNA reads TGTGCCACCCCGGGGGAGGGCCCCCCTGGGGAGCTGTTTTTT. This sequence encodes CATPGEGPPGELFF. The full variable domain, in which reference TRBV15 and TRBJ2-2 provide the parts outside the CDR3, is DAMVIQNPRYQVTQFGKPVTLSCSQTLNHNVMYWYQQKSSQAPKLLFHYYDKDFNNEADTPDNFQSRRPNTSFCFLDIRSPGLGDTAMYLCATPGEGPPGELFFGEGSRLTVL.